The entry below gives a single T cell receptor beta chain sequence along with its context. Its antigen is unidentified. Generated by immunoSEQ multiplex PCR, the TCRdb table keeps only in-frame clones and is missing some. The data hold about 100,000 clones, with 87% observed a single time. The sample comes from a study of T cell responses to AZD1222 COVID-19 vaccine. Study results and caveats: The span of vaccine-associated CD4 TCRs extended across spike, with dominance at 160-218 and 743-854.

Trimming shortened V by 7 bases and J by 3 bases, and 21 bases separated the two germline ends. The CDR3 runs to 16 residues. The germline gives CDR1 SNHLY, CDR2 FYNNEI. This sequence originates from an adult in good health. The rearrangement uses TRBV2 and TRBJ1-1; D is ambiguous. The source was peripheral blood, collected on day 0 of AZD1222 vaccination. CDR3 residues: CASTVRGPKPDTEAFF. In DNA, the CDR3 is TGTGCCAGCACCGTGAGAGGGCCCAAACCGGACACTGAAGCTTTCTTT.